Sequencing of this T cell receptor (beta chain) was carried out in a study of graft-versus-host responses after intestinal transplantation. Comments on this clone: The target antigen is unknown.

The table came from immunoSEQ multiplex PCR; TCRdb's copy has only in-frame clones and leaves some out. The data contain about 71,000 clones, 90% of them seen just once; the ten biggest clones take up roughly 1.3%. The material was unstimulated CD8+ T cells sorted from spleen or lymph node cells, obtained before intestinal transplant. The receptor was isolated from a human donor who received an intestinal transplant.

In nucleotides, the CDR3 is TGTGCCAGCAGCCCCGGGACTAGCGGGGTTGAGCAGTACTTC. It encodes CASSPGTSGVEQYF. The rearrangement joins TRBV7-2 to TRBJ2-7, with TRBD2 identical over 13 bases. The length of the CDR3 is 14 residues. Germline V gives CDR1 SGHTA, CDR2 FQGNSA. V dropped 5 bases and J dropped 7; count of bases not matched to a gene: 5.